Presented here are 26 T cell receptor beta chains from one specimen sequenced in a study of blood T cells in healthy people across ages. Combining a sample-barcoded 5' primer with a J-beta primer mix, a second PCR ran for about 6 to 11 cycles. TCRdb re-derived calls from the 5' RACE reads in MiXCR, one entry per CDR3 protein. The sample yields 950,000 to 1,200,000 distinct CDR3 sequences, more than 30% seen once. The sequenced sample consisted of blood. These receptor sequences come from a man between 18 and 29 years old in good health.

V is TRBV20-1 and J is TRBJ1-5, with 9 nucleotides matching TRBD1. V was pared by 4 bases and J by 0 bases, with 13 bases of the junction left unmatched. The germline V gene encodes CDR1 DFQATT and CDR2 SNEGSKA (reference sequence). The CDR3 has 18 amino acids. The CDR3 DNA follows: TGCAGTGCTACCCCCGGGACAGGGAATCGCCGTAGCAATCAGCCCCAGCATTTT. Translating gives CSATPGTGNRRSNQPQHF.

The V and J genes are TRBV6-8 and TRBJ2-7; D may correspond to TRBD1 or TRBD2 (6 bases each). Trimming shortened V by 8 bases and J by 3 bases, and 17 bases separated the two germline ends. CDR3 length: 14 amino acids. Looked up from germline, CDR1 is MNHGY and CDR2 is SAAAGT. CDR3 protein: CASETEQGLYEQYF. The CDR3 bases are TGTGCCAGCGAGACTGAACAGGGACTCTACGAGCAGTACTTC.

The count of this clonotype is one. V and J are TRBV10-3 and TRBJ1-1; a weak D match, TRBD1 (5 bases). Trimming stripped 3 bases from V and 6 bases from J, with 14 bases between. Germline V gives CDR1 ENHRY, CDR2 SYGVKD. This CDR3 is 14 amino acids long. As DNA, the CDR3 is TGTGCCATCAGTGAACAGCGAGGGGTTGCTGAAGCTTTCTTT. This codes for CAISEQRGVAEAFF.

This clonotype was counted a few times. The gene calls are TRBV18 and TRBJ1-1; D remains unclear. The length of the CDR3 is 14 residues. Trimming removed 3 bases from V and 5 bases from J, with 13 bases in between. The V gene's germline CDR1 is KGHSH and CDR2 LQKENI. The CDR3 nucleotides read TGTGCCAGCTCACCCACAGCAGTGGAAACTGAAGCTTTCTTT. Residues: CASSPTAVETEAFF. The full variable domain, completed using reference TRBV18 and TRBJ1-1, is NAGVMQNPRHLVRRRGQEARLRCSPMKGHSHVYWYRQLPEEGLKFMVYLQKENIIDESGMPKERFSAEFPKEGPSILRIQQVVRGDSAAYFCASSPTAVETEAFFGQGTRLTVV.

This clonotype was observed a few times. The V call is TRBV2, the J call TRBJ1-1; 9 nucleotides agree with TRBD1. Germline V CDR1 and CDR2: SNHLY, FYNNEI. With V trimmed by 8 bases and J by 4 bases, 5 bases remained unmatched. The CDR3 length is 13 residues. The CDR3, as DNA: TGTGCCAGCGGGACAGGGCTTTTCACTGAAGCTTTCTTT. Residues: CASGTGLFTEAFF. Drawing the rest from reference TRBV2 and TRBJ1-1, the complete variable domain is EPEVTQTPSHQVTQMGQEVILRCVPISNHLYFYWYRQILGQKVEFLVSFYNNEISEKSEIFDDQFSVERPDGSNFTLKIRSTKLEDSAMYFCASGTGLFTEAFFGQGTRLTVV.

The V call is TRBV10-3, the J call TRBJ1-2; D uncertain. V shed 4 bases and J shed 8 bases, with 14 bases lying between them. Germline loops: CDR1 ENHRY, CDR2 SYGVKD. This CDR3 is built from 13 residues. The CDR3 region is CAISGAEKGGYTF. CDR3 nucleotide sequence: TGTGCCATCAGTGGGGCAGAAAAGGGAGGCTACACCTTC.

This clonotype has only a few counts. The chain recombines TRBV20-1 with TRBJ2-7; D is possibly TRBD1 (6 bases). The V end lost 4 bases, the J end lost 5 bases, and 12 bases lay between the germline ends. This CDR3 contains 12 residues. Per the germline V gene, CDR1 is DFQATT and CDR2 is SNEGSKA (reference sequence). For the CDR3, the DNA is TGCAGTGCTATCAGGGGAGTCGACGAGCAGTACTTC. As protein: CSAIRGVDEQYF.

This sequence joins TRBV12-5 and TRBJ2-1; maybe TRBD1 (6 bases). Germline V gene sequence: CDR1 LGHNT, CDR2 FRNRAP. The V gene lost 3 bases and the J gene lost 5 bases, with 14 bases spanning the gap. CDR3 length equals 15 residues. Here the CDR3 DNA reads TGTGCTAGTGGTTTTGTAGGACAGTCGGACAATGAGCAGTTCTTC. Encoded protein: CASGFVGQSDNEQFF. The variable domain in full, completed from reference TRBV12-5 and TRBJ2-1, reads DARVTQTPRHKVTEMGQEVTMRCQPILGHNTVFWYRQTMMQGLELLAYFRNRAPLDDSGMPKDRFSAEMPDATLATLKIQPSEPRDSAVYFCASGFVGQSDNEQFFGPGTRLTVL.

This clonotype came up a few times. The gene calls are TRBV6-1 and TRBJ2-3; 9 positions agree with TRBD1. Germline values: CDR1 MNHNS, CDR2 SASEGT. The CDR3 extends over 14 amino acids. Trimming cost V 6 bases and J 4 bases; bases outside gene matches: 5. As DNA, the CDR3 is TGTGCCAGCAGACCACAGGGGGCATCAGATACGCAGTATTTT. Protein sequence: CASRPQGASDTQYF.

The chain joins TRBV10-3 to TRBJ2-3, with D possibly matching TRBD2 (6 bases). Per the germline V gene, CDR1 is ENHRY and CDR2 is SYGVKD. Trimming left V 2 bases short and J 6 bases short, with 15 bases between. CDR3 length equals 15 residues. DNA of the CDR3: TGTGCCATCAGTGAGGGGGACTCACCACAGGATACGCAGTATTTT. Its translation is CAISEGDSPQDTQYF.

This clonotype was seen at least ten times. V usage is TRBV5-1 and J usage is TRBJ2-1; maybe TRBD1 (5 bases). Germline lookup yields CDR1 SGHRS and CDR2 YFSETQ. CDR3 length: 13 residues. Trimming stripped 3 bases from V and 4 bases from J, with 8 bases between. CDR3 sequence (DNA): TGCGCCAGCAGCTCGACAGATTACAATGAGCAGTTCTTC. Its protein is CASSSTDYNEQFF.

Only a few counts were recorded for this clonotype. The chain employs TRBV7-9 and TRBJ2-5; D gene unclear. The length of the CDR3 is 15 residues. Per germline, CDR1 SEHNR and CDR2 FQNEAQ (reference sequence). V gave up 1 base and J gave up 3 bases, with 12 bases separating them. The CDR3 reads CASSLDPATEETQYF. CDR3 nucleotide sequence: TGTGCCAGCAGCTTAGATCCGGCTACCGAAGAGACCCAGTACTTC.

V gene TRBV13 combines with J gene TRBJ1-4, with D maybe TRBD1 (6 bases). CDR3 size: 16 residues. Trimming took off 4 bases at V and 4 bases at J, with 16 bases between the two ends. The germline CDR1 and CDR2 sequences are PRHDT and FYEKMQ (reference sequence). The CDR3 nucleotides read TGTGCCAGCAGCTCGCGGGGGGCAGCCGGTAATGAAAAACTGTTTTTT. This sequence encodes CASSSRGAAGNEKLFF.

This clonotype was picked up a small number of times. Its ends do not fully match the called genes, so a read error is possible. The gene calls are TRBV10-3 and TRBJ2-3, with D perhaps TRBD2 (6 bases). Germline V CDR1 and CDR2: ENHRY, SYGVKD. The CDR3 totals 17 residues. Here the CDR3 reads CAISEPTLASGTDTQYF. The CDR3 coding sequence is TGTGCCATCAGTGAGCCGACCCTAGCGTCTGGCACAGATACACAGTATTTT.

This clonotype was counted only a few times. The DNA for the CDR3 is TGTGCCAGCAGAACTATAACCCCCGGGACAGGGAGTGCAGATACGCAGTATTTT. This gives the protein CASRTITPGTGSADTQYF. The rearrangement joins TRBV21-1 to TRBJ2-3; the DNA was not used to check the table's D call, TRBD1. TRBV21-1 is shown as a pseudogene. The CDR3 is made up of 18 amino acids.

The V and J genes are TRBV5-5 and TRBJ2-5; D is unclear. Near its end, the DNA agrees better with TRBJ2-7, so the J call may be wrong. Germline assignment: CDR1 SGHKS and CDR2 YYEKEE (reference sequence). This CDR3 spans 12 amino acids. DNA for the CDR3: TGTGCCAGCAGCTTGGTGGAGAGCGAGCAGTACTTC. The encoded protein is CASSLVESEQYF.

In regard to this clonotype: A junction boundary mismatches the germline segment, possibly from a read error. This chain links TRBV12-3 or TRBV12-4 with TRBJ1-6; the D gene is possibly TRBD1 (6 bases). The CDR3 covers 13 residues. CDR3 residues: CASSSGQRSPPHF. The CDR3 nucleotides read TGTGCCAGCAGTTCAGGACAGCGTTCACCCCCCCACTTT.

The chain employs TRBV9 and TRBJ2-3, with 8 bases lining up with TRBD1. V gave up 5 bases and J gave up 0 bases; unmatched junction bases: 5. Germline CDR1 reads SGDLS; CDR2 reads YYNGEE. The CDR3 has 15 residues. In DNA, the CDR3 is TGTGCCAGCAGTGGACAGGGATCCAGCACAGATACGCAGTATTTT. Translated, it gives CASSGQGSSTDTQYF.

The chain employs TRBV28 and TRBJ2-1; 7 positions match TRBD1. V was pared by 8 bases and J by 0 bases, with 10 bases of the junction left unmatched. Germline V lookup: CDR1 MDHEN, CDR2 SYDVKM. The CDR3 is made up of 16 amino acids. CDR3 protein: CASPGPGQHSYNEQFF. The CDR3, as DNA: TGTGCCAGCCCCGGCCCGGGACAGCACTCCTACAATGAGCAGTTCTTC.

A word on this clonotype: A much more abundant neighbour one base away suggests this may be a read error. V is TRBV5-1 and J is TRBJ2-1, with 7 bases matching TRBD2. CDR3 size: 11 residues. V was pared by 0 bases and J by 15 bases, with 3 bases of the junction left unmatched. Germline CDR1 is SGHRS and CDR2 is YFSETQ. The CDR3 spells CASSLAGLTFF. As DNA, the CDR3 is TGCGCCAGCAGCTTGGCGGGACTAACGTTCTTC.

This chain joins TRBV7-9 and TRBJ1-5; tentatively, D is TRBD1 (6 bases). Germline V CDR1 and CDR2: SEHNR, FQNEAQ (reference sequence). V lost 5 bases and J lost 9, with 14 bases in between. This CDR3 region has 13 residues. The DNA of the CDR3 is TGTGCCAGCAGCCTCTACAGGGAAGCGCCCCAGCATTTT. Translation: CASSLYREAPQHF.

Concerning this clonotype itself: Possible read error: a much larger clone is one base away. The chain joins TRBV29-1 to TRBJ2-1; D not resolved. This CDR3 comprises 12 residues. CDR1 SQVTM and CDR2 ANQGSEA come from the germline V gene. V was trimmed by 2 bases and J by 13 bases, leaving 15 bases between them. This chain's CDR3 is CSVESPPETQFF. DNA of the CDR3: TGCAGCGTTGAAAGTCCCCCAGAGACCCAGTTCTTC.

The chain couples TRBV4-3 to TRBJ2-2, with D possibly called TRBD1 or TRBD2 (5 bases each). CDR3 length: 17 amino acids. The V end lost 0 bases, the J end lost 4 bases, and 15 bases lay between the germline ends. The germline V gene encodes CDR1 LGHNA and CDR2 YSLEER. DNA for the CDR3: TGCGCCAGCAGCCAAGATTCACGGGACGGAATCACCGGGGAGCTGTTTTTT. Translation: CASSQDSRDGITGELFF.

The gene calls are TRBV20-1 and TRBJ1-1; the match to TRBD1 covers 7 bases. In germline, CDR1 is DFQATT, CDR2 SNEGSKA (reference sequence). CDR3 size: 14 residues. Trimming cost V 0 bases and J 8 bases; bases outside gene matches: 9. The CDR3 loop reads CSARDTGRGPEAFF. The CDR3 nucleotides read TGCAGTGCTAGAGATACAGGGAGGGGGCCGGAAGCTTTCTTT.

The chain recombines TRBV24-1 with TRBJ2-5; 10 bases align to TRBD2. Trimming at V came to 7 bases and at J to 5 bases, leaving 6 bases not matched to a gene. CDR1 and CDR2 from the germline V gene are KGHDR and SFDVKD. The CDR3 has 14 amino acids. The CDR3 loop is CATRDLGLAETQYF. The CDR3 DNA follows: TGTGCCACCAGGGACCTGGGACTAGCGGAGACCCAGTACTTC.

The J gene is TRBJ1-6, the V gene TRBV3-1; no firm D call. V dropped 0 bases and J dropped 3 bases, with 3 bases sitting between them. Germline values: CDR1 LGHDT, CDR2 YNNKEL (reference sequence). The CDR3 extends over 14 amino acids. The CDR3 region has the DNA TGTGCCAGCAGCCAAGATGGCTATAATTCACCCCTCCACTTT. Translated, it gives CASSQDGYNSPLHF. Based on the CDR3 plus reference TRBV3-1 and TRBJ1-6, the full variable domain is DTAVSQTPKYLVTQMGNDKSIKCEQNLGHDTMYWYKQDSKKFLKIMFSYNNKELIINETVPNRFSPKSPDKAHLNLHINSLELGDSAVYFCASSQDGYNSPLHFGNGTRLTVT.